This TCR beta chain was profiled in a study of T cells in Graves' hyperthyroidism and ophthalmopathy. The study enrolled patients aged 18 to 65 with newly diagnosed hyperthyroidism of under 2 months' duration. Orbital computed tomography and thyroid ultrasound, together with serum TRAb and thyroxine and clinical symptoms, were used for diagnoses. This clonotype was seen ten or more times. TCR beta CDR3 region amplification was performed from RNA transcripts. HTBI primers were employed in a first-round RT-PCR of the TCR CDR3. TCRdb redid the calling of the multiplex PCR reads with MiXCR, one entry per CDR3 protein. The table includes around 560,000 distinct CDR3 sequences, approximately 16% detected once. The V gene lost 2 bases and the J gene lost 0 bases, with 9 bases spanning the gap. Germline V lookup: CDR1 KGHDR, CDR2 SFDVKD. This CDR3 has 15 amino acids.

The specimen was blood. The chain carries TRBV24-1 and TRBJ1-2; D unclear. This receptor was identified in a woman aged 18-35 years with Graves' hyperthyroidism. Written as DNA, the CDR3 is TGTGCCACCAGTGATTCTGGCGGGGCTAACTATGGCTACACCTTC. Amino acids: CATSDSGGANYGYTF.